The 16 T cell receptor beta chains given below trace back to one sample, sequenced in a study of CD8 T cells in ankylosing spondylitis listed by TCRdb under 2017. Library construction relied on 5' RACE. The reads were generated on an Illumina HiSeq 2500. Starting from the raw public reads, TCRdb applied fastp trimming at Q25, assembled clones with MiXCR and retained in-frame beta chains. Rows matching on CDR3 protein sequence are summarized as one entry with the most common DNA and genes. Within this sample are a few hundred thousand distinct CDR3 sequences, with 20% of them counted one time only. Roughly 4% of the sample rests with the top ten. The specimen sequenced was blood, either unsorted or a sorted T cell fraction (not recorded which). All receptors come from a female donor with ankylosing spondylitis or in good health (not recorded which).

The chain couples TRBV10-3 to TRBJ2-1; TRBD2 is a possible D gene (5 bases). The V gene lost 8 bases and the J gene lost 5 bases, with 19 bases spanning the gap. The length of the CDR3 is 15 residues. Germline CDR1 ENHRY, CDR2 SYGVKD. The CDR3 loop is CAILSLPEENNEQFF. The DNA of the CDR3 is TGTGCCATCTTAAGTCTGCCGGAGGAAAACAATGAGCAGTTCTTC.

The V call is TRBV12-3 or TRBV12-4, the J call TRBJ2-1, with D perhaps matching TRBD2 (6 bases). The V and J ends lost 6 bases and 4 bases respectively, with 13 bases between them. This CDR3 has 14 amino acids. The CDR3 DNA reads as TGTGCCAGCAGCCGACTAGAAGGTTACAATGAGCAGTTCTTC. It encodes CASSRLEGYNEQFF.

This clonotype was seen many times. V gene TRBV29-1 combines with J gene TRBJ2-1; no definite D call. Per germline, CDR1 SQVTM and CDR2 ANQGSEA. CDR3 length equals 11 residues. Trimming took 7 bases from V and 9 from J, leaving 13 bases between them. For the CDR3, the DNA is TGCAGCGCCTCCAGCGAGAGTGAGCAGTTCTTC. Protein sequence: CSASSESEQFF.

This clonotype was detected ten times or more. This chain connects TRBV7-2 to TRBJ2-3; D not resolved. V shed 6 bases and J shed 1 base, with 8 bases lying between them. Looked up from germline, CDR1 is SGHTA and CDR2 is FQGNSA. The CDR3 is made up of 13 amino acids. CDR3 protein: CASSLDRTDTQYF. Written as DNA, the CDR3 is TGTGCCAGCAGTCTGGATCGCACAGATACGCAGTATTTT.

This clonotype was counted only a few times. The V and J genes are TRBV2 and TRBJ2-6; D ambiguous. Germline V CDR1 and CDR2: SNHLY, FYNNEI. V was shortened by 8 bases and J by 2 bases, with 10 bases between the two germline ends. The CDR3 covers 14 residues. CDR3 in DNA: TGTGCCAGCTTCCCAGGCACTGGGGCCAACGTCCTGACTTTC. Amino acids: CASFPGTGANVLTF.

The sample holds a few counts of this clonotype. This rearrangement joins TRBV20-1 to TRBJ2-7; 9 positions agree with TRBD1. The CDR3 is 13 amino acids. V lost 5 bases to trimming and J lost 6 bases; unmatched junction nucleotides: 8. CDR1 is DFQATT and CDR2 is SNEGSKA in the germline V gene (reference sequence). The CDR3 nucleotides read TGCAGTGCTTCGGGGACAGGGCCATCCGAGCAGTACTTC. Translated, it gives CSASGTGPSEQYF.

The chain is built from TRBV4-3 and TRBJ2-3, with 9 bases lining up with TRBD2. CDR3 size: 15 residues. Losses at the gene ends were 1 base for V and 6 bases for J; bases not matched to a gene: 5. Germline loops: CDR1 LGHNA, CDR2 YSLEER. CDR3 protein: CASSQGSGRVDTQYF. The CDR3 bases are TGCGCCAGCAGCCAAGGTAGCGGGAGAGTGGATACGCAGTATTTT.

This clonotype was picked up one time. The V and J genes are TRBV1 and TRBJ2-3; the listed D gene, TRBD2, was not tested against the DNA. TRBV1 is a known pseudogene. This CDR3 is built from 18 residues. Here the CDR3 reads CTSSQGGHKRERSDTQYF. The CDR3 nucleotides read TGCACCAGCAGCCAAGGGGGACACAAGCGGGAGAGATCAGATACGCAGTATTTT.

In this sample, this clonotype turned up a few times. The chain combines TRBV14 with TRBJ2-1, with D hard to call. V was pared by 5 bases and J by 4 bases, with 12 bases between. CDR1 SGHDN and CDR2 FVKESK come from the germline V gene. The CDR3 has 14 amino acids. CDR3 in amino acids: CASSTLTAYNEQFF. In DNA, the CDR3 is TGTGCCAGCAGCACCCTAACCGCGTACAATGAGCAGTTCTTC.

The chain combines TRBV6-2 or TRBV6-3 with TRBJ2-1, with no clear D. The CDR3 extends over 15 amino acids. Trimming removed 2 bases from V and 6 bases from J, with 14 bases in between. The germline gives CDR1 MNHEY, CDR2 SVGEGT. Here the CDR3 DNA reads TGTGCCAGCAGTTACGCCCTGACCCCCGGCAATGAGCAGTTCTTC. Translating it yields CASSYALTPGNEQFF.

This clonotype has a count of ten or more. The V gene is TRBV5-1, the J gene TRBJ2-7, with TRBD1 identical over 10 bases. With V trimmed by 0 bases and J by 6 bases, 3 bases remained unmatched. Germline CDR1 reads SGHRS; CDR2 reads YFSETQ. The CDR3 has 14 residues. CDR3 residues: CASSLAGQGSEQYF. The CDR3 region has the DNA TGCGCCAGCAGCTTGGCGGGACAGGGGTCCGAGCAGTACTTC.

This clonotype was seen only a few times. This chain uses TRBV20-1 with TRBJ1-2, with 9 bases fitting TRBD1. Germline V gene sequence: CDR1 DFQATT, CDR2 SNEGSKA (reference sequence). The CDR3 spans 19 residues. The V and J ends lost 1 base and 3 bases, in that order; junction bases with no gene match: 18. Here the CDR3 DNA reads TGCAGTGCTAGAGTTTCGGAGGGGGACAGGGCCTCTCTGGACTATGGCTACACCTTC. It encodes CSARVSEGDRASLDYGYTF.

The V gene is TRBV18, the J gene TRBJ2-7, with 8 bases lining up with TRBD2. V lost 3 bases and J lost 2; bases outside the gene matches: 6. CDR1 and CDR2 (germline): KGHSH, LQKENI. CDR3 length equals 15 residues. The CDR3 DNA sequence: TGTGCCAGCTCACCCAGCGGGAGAGGGGCCTACGAGCAGTACTTC. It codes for CASSPSGRGAYEQYF.

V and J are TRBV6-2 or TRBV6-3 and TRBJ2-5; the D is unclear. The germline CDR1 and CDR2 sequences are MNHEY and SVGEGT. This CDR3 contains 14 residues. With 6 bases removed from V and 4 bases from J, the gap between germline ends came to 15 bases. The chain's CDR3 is CASSRVVRPETQYF. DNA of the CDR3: TGTGCCAGCAGCCGTGTCGTGAGGCCAGAGACCCAGTACTTC.

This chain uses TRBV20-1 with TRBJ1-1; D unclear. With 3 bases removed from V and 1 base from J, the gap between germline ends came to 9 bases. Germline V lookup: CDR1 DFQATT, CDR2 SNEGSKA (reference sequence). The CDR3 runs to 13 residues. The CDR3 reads CSASINPNTEAFF. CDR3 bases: TGCAGTGCTAGTATCAACCCGAACACTGAAGCTTTCTTT.

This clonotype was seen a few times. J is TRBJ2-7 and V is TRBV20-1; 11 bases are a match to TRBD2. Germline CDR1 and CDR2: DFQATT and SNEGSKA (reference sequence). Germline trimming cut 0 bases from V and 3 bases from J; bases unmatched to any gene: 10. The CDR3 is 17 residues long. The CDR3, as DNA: TGCAGTGCTAGAGATCCCCGACTAGCGGGAATTCACTACGAGCAGTACTTC. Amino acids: CSARDPRLAGIHYEQYF.